This T cell receptor beta chain was captured by sequencing in a study of blood T cell repertoires in COVID-19. The CDR3 contains 16 residues. The germline V gene encodes CDR1 KGHDR and CDR2 SFDVKD. The V gene lost 2 bases and the J gene lost 0 bases, with 10 bases spanning the gap. This clone was picked up many times. TCRdb's table, derived via immunoSEQ multiplex PCR, lists solely in-frame clones and lacks some. The sample lists 300,000 to 350,000 clones, almost 90% seen once, with more than 0.85% in the top ten. Sequencing was done on a sample of peripheral blood. This chain links TRBV24-1 with TRBJ2-1; D gene uncertain. This clonotype originated in a woman between 40 and 50 years old with COVID-19, enrolled during active disease. The CDR3 nucleotides are TGTGCCACCAGTGATTCAACCCCGAGCTCCTACAATGAGCAGTTCTTC. Translated, it gives CATSDSTPSSYNEQFF.